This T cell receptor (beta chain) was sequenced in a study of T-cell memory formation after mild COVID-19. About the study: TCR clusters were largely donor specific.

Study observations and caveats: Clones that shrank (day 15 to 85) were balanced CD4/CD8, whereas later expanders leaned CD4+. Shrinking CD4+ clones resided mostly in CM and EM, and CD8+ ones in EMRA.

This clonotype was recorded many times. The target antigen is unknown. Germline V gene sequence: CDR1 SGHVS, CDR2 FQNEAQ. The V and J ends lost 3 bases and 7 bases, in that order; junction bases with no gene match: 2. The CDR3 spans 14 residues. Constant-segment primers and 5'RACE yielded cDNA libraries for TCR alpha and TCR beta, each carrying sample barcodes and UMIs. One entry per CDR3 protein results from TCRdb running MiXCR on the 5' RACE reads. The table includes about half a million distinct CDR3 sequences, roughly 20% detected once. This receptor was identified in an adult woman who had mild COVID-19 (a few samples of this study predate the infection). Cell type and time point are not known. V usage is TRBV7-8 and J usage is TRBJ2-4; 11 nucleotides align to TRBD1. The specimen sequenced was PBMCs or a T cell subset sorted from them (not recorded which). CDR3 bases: TGTGCCAGCAGCTTCGGGACAGGGGGGAACATTCAGTACTTC. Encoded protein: CASSFGTGGNIQYF.